The 3 T cell receptor beta chains presented below share a single source sample, sequenced in a study of T-cell memory formation after mild COVID-19. TCRdb re-called the 5' RACE reads through MiXCR, storing one row per CDR3 protein. The repertoire includes roughly 350,000 distinct CDR3 sequences, 25% to 30% of them detected once, and approximately 12% sits in the top ten. Sequencing used PBMCs or a T cell subset sorted from them (not recorded which). These receptors were obtained from an adult woman who had mild COVID-19 (a few samples of this study predate the infection). Cell type and time point are not known.

V is TRBV30 and J is TRBJ2-4, with D maybe TRBD1 (6 bases). V was clipped by 8 bases and J by 5 bases, with 13 bases between them. CDR1 and CDR2 from the germline V gene are GTSNPN and SVGIG (reference sequence). This CDR3 has 12 residues. CDR3 DNA sequence: TGTGCCCTCGGACAGTCAGAAAACATTCAGTACTTC. This encodes CALGQSENIQYF. The full variable domain, rest sourced from reference TRBV30 and TRBJ2-4, is SQTIHQWPATLVQPVGSPLSLECTVEGTSNPNLYWYRQAAGRGLQLLFYSVGIGQISSEVPQNLSASRPQDRQFILSSKKLLLSDSGFYLCALGQSENIQYFGAGTRLSVL.

The gene calls are TRBV2 and TRBJ1-2; the D gene is possibly TRBD1 (5 bases). Germline CDR1 reads SNHLY; CDR2 reads FYNNEI. The CDR3 contains 16 residues. V lost 2 bases and J 11 bases, leaving 24 bases between the germline ends. CDR3 nucleotide sequence: TGTGCCAGCAGTGAAAGCAGGGCCGAGTACCGACGGCTATACACCTTC. Its protein is CASSESRAEYRRLYTF. Supplemented by reference TRBV2 and TRBJ1-2, the full variable domain reads EPEVTQTPSHQVTQMGQEVILRCVPISNHLYFYWYRQILGQKVEFLVSFYNNEISEKSEIFDDQFSVERPDGSNFTLKIRSTKLEDSAMYFCASSESRAEYRRLYTFGSGTRLTVV.

This clonotype was found a few times. This chain's CDR3 is CASSAGSEQYF. The CDR3 DNA sequence: TGTGCCAGCAGTGCTGGGTCAGAGCAGTACTTC. The V call is TRBV12-3 or TRBV12-4, the J call TRBJ2-7; D gene uncertain. Trimming took off 5 bases at V and 7 bases at J, with 9 bases between the two ends. The length of the CDR3 is 11 residues.